Listed below are T cell receptor beta chains from one sample, sequenced in a study of blood T cell repertoires in COVID-19. Repertoires were generated with immunoSEQ multiplex PCR, while TCRdb's copy carries only in-frame clones and drops some. The sample records about 260,000 clones, 80% to 90% being singletons. The specimen sequenced was peripheral blood. Receptor source: a woman aged 45 to 65 with acute or convalescent COVID-19. Both conserved end residues are part of each CDR3. Fields, in order: J gene, clone size, D gene, V gene, CDR3 protein, CDR3 DNA. A D gene is named only where the DNA matches it firmly. Some rows mark clone size as missing; the rest say once, few, many or name a class of expanded clone.

>TRBJ2-1|NA|NA|TRBV18
CASSPWSTYNEQFF
TGTGCCAGCTCACCTTGGTCGACATACAATGAGCAGTTCTTC
>TRBJ2-1|NA|NA|TRBV27
CASSRNGPEGIHGNEQFF
TGTGCCAGCAGTCGGAACGGACCCGAGGGCATACACGGCAATGAGCAGTTCTTC
>TRBJ1-1|NA|NA|TRBV7-9
CASSLRVRGTEAFF
TGTGCCAGCAGCCTTCGGGTACGCGGGACCGAAGCTTTCTTT
>TRBJ1-4|few|TRBD1|TRBV5-8
CASSWAPTGANEKLFF
TGTGCCAGCAGCTGGGCCCCTACAGGGGCTAATGAAAAACTGTTTTTT
>TRBJ1-4|NA|TRBD1|TRBV3-1/TRBV3-2
CASSDRGLDEKLFF
TGTGCCAGCAGCGACAGGGGCCTCGATGAAAAACTGTTTTTT
>TRBJ2-3|NA|NA|TRBV5-4
CASSLFSARPTDTQYF
TGTGCCAGCAGCTTGTTTTCAGCTAGGCCCACAGATACGCAGTATTTT
>TRBJ1-3|NA|TRBD1|TRBV11-1
CASSPRTGAGNTIYF
TGTGCCAGCAGCCCTCGGACAGGGGCAGGAAACACCATATATTTT
>TRBJ2-5|NA|TRBD2|TRBV27
CASSFVGTSETQYF
TGTGCCAGCAGTTTTGTCGGGACTAGTGAGACCCAGTACTTC
>TRBJ2-7|NA|TRBD2|TRBV7-2
CASSLAGTSGNEQYF
TGTGCCAGCAGCTTAGCTGGGACTAGCGGCAACGAGCAGTACTTC
>TRBJ2-1|NA|NA|TRBV28
CASSLTTDEQFF
TGTGCCAGCAGTCTCACTACGGATGAGCAGTTCTTC
>TRBJ1-2|NA|NA|TRBV27
CASVTWGGAQDGYTF
TGTGCCAGCGTCACCTGGGGGGGGGCGCAGGATGGCTACACCTTC
>TRBJ2-7|NA|NA|TRBV28
CASSLGGGQDEQYF
TGTGCCAGCAGTTTAGGGGGGGGACAGGACGAGCAGTACTTC
>TRBJ1-5|few|NA|TRBV27
CASGLGRRQPQHF
TGTGCCAGTGGACTCGGGAGACGGCAGCCCCAGCATTTT
>TRBJ1-1|once|TRBD1|TRBV28
CASSLPSGGNTEAFF
TGTGCCAGCAGTTTACCCTCAGGGGGGAACACTGAAGCTTTCTTT
>TRBJ2-5|NA|NA|TRBV3-1/TRBV3-2
CASSQRPLGGETQYF
TGTGCCAGCAGCCAAAGACCCCTCGGCGGAGAGACCCAGTACTTC
>TRBJ2-2|NA|NA|TRBV4-3
CASSQEGGNRYRRGELFF
TGCGCCAGCAGCCAAGAAGGGGGAAACAGATACCGAAGAGGGGAGCTGTTTTTT
>TRBJ2-7|NA|NA|TRBV7-3
CASSPGGLSSYEQYF
TGTGCCAGCAGTCCCGGGGGTCTTAGCTCCTACGAGCAGTACTTC